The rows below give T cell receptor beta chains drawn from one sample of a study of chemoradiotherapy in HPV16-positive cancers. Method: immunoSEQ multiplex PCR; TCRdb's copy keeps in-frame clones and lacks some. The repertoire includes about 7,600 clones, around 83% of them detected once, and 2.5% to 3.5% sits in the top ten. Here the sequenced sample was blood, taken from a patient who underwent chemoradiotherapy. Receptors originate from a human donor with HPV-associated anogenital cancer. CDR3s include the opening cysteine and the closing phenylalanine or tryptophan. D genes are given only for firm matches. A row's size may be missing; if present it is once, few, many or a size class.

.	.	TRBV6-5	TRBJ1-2	TGTGCCAGCAGTAATAGGGGGTATGGCGGCTATGGCTACACCTTC	CASSNRGYGGYGYTF
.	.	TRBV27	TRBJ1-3	TGTGCCAGCAGCTCCCTGGGTCGAAACACCATATATTTT	CASSSLGRNTIYF
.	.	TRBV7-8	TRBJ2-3	TGTGCCAGCAGCCCCACGGACATACGCACAGATACGCAGTATTTT	CASSPTDIRTDTQYF
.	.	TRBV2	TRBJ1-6	TGTGCCAGCAGTCTTGAGGGGAGAATGGGTTCACCCCTCCACTTT	CASSLEGRMGSPLHF
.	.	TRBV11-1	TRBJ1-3	TGTGCCAGCGGTCGACAGGATGGGAACACCATATATTTT	CASGRQDGNTIYF
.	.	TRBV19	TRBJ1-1	TGTGCCAGTAGGGGGCGGGACACTAAGAACACTGAAGCTTTCTTT	CASRGRDTKNTEAFF
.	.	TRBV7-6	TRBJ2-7	TGTGCCAGCACCCTGTCCGCTAGCCTGTTCGACGAGCAGTACTTC	CASTLSASLFDEQYF
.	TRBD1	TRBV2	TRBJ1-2	TGTGCCAGCAGTGTCACAGGGGCCGGGGGCTACACCTTC	CASSVTGAGGYTF
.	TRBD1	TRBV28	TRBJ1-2	TGTGCCAGCAGCTATGGGACAGGGGGCGATGGCTACACCTTC	CASSYGTGGDGYTF
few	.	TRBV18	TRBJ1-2	TGTGCCAGCTCACCAGGGACGGCTACGATCAGGGGCTACACCTTC	CASSPGTATIRGYTF
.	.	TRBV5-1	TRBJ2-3	TGCGCCAGCAGCTTGAGCGAAGATACGCAGTATTTT	CASSLSEDTQYF
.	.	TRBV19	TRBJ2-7	TGTGCCAGTAGTCCGACAGGCCCCTCCTACGAGCAGTACTTC	CASSPTGPSYEQYF
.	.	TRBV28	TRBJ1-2	TGTGCCAGTGTCTTGGACAGAAATCTTTATGGCTACACCTTC	CASVLDRNLYGYTF
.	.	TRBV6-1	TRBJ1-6	TGTGCCAGCAGTGAATCCCTCGATAATTCACCCCTCCACTTT	CASSESLDNSPLHF
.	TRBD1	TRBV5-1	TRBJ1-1	TGCGCCAGCAGCGCACCGGGACAGGGGACGACTGAAGCTTTCTTT	CASSAPGQGTTEAFF
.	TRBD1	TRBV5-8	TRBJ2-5	TGTGCCAGCAGCCGGGACAGGGCTGAAGAGACCCAGTACTTC	CASSRDRAEETQYF
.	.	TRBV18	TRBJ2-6	TGTGCCAGCTCACGTGGGGATACCTACTCTGGGGCCAACGTCCTGACTTTC	CASSRGDTYSGANVLTF
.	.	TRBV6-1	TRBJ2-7	TGTGCCAGCACTCCTAAGTGGGATCAGGGGGAGCAGTACTTC	CASTPKWDQGEQYF
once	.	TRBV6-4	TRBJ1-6	TGTGCCAGCAGGGCGGACGCGGGCTCCTATAATTCACCCCTCCACTTT	CASRADAGSYNSPLHF
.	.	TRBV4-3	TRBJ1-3	TGCGCCAGCAGCCTCTCCCAGGCTCCTGGAAACACCATATATTTT	CASSLSQAPGNTIYF
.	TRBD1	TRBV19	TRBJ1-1	TGTGCCAGTATCAGAGGGGGCGGTGAAGCTTTCTTT	CASIRGGGEAFF
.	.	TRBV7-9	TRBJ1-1	TGTGCCAGCAGCTCCGCAAACACCGGGGCTGAAGCTTTCTTT	CASSSANTGAEAFF
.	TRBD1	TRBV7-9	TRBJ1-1	TGTGCCAGCAGCCCGGACGACAGGGAGAACACTGAAGCTTTCTTT	CASSPDDRENTEAFF
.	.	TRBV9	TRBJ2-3	TGTGCCAGCAGCGTAGCCCCCGGGGGTAGCACAGATACGCAGTATTTT	CASSVAPGGSTDTQYF
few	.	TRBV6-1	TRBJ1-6	TGTGCCAGCAGTGAACCGTCAGGGAAACTTTCACCCCTCCACTTT	CASSEPSGKLSPLHF
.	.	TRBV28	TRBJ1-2	TGTGCCAGCAGTCCCTACAGGGTTAACTATGGCTACACCTTC	CASSPYRVNYGYTF
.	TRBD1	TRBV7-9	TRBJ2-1	TGTGCCAGCGGGACAGGGACCTACAATGAGCAGTTCTTC	CASGTGTYNEQFF
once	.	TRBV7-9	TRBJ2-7	TGTGCCAGCAGCATCTCGGGGAACATCTACGAGCAGTACTTC	CASSISGNIYEQYF
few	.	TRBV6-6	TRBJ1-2	TGTGCCAGCAGTTACGGGCTCGACTATGGCTACACCTTC	CASSYGLDYGYTF
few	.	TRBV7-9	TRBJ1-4	TGTGCCAGCAGCTTCTGGGACGGCAATGAAAAACTGTTTTTT	CASSFWDGNEKLFF
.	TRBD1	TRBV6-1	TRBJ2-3	TGTGCCAGCCAGCCGGGACAGGGGACAGATACGCAGTATTTT	CASQPGQGTDTQYF
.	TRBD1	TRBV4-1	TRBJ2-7	TGCGCCAGCAGCCAAGGGACAGGGGTCGCCGAGCAGTACTTC	CASSQGTGVAEQYF
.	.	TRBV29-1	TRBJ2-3	TGCAGCGTTTGGGGGGGGCAAGTCACAGATACGCAGTATTTT	CSVWGGQVTDTQYF
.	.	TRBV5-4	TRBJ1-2	TGTGCCAGCAGCTTGAAAGGGGCGGAGGGCTACACCTTC	CASSLKGAEGYTF
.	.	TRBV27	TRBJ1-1	TGTGCCACCCGATCAATGAACACTGAAGCTTTCTTT	CATRSMNTEAFF
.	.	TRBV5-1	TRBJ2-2	TGCGCCAGCAGCTTCGACACGGGAACCGGGGAGCTGTTTTTT	CASSFDTGTGELFF
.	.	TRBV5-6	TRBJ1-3	TGTGCCAGCAGCTTGGGGACGCCTTCACCGGACACCATATATTTT	CASSLGTPSPDTIYF
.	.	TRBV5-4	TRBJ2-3	TGTGCCAGCAGCTTACAGTCGGCGCAGTATTTT	CASSLQSAQYF
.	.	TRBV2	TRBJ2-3	TGTGCCAGCTCGGGGCCGAAGGAGGGATATACGACGCAGTATTTT	CASSGPKEGYTTQYF
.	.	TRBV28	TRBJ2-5	TGTGCCAGCACTACTACTTTCCAAGAGACCCAGTACTTC	CASTTTFQETQYF
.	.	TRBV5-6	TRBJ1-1	TGTGCCAGCAGCGTAGACGGATTTGAAGCTTTCTTT	CASSVDGFEAFF
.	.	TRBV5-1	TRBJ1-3	TGCGCCAGCAGCGAGTCGTTCTCTGGAAACACCATATATTTT	CASSESFSGNTIYF
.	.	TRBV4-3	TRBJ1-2	TGCGCCAGCAGCCAAGATGTGCAGCCTAACTATGGCTACACCTTC	CASSQDVQPNYGYTF
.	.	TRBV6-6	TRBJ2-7	TGTGCCAGCAGTTCCTGGGACACCACCTACGAGCAGTACTTC	CASSSWDTTYEQYF
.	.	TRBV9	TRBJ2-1	TGTGCCAGCAGCGTAGGGGAGCGGGCGATGTACAATGAGCAGTTCTTC	CASSVGERAMYNEQFF
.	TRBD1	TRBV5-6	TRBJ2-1	TGTGCCAGCAGCCGGCTACAGGGGGCGCATTACAATGAGCAGTTCTTC	CASSRLQGAHYNEQFF
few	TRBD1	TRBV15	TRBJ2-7	TGTGCCACCAGCAGAGACGGGACAGGGACCCCCGAGCAGTACTTC	CATSRDGTGTPEQYF
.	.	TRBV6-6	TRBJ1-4	TGTGCCAGCAGTGGGGACCCTGCCTTGCTTGAAAAACTGTTTTTT	CASSGDPALLEKLFF
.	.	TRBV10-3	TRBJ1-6	TGTGCCATCAGTGAGGTCCCCTATAATTCACCCCTCCACTTT	CAISEVPYNSPLHF